This T cell receptor beta chain was obtained from a study of HIV-infected patients and healthy controls. Each CDR3 protein is one row after TCRdb ran MiXCR on the 5' RACE reads. The repertoire consists of some 70,000 distinct CDR3 sequences, with less than 20% occurring once and the leading ten covering 1.4%. Between the trimmed V and J ends, which lost 0 bases and 1 base, there was a span of 18 bases. This CDR3 comprises 18 residues. Germline-derived CDR1 and CDR2 are SGHVS and FQNEAQ. This clonotype appeared many times. The material sequenced was CD4+ T cells from blood. The TCR was taken from a human donor in good health. The J gene is TRBJ1-1, the V gene TRBV7-8; D is ambiguous. The CDR3 DNA is TGTGCCAGCAGCTTAGCGCGGGGTTGGGATATGGAGAACACTGAAGCTTTCTTT. Its translation is CASSLARGWDMENTEAFF.